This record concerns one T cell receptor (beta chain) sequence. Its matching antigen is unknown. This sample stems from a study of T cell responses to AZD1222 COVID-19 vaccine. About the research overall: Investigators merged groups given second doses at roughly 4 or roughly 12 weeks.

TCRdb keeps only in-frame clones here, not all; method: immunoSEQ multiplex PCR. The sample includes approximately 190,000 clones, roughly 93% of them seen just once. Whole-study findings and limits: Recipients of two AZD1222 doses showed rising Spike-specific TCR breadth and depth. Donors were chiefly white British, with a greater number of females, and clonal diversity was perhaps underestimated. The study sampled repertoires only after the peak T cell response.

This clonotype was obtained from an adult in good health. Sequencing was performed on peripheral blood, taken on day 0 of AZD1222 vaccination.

CDR3 protein: CASSQGFGVEQFF. The CDR3 region has the DNA TGTGCCAGCAGCCAGGGATTCGGGGTTGAGCAGTTCTTC. V gene TRBV4-2 combines with J gene TRBJ2-1; weak D call: TRBD2 (5 bases). CDR3 length: 13 residues. V gave up 3 bases and J gave up 9 bases, with 12 bases separating them. Germline V lookup: CDR1 LGHNA, CDR2 YNFKEQ.